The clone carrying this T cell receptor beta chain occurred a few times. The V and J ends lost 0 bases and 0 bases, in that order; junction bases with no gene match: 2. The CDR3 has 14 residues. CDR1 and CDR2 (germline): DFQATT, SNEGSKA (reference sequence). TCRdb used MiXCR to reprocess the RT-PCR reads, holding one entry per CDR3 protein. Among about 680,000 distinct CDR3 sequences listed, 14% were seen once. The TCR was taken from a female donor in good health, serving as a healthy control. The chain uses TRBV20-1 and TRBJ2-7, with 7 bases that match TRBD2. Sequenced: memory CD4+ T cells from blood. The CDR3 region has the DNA TGCAGTGCTAGAGAGGGGGGGTACTCCTACGAGCAGTACTTC. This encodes CSAREGGYSYEQYF.